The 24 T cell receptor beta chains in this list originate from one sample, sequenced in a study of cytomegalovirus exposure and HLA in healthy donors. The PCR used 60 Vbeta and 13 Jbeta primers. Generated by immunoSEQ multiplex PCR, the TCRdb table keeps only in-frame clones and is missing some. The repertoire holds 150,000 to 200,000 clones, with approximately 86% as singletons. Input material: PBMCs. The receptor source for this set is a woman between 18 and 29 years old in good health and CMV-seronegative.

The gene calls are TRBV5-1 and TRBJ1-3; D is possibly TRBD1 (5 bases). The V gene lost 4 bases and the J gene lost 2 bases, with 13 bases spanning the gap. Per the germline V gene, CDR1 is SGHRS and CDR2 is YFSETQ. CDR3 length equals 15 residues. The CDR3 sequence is CASSPGGAAGNTIYF. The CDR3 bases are TGCGCCAGCAGCCCCGGCGGGGCTGCTGGAAACACCATATATTTT.

CDR3 coding DNA: TGTGCCAGCAGCTTAGCGTCAGGTGTAGCGGGATATGTCTACGAGCAGTACTTC. It specifies CASSLASGVAGYVYEQYF. The V gene is TRBV13, the J gene TRBJ2-7; 8 nucleotides align to TRBD2. Per the germline V gene, CDR1 is PRHDT and CDR2 is FYEKMQ (reference sequence). This CDR3 spans 18 amino acids. V shed 1 base and J 3 bases; nucleotides not matched to a gene: 14.

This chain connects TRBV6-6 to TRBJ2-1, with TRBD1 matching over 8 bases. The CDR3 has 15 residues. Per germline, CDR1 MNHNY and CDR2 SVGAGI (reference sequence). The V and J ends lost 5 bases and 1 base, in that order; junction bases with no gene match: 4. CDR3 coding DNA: TGTGCCAGCAGTAAACAGGGGGGATCCTACAATGAGCAGTTCTTC. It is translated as CASSKQGGSYNEQFF.

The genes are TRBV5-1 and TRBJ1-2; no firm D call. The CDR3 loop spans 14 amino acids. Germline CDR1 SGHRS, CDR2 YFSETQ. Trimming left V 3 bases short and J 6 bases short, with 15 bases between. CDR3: CASSSGNPMNGYTF. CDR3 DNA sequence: TGCGCCAGCAGCTCGGGGAACCCGATGAATGGCTACACCTTC.

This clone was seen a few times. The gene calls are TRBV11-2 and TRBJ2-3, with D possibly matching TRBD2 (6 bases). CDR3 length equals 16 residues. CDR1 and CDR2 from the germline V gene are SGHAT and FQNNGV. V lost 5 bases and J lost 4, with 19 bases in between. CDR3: CASSLLSGVGADTQYF. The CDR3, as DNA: TGTGCCAGCAGCCTCTTATCGGGGGTAGGAGCAGATACGCAGTATTTT.

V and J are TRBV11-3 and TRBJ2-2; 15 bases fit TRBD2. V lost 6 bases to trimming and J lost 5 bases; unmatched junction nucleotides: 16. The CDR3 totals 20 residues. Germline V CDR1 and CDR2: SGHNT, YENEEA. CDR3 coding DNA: TGTGCCAGCAGTTCCACTCCGGGACTAGCGGGAGGCCGCCGGACCGGGGAGCTGTTTTTT. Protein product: CASSSTPGLAGGRRTGELFF. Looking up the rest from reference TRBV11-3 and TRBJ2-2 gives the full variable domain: EAGVVQSPRYKIIEKKQPVAFWCNPISGHNTLYWYLQNLGQGPELLIRYENEEAVDDSQLPKDRFSAERLKGVDSTLKIQPAELGDSAVYLCASSSTPGLAGGRRTGELFFGEGSRLTVL.

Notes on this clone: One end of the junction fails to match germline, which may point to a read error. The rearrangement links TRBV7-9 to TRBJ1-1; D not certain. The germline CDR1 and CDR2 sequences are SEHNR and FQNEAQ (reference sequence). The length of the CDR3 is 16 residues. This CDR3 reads CSSSPFPWPPNTEAFF. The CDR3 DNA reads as TGTTCCAGCAGCCCCTTCCCCTGGCCCCCGAACACTGAAGCTTTCTTT.

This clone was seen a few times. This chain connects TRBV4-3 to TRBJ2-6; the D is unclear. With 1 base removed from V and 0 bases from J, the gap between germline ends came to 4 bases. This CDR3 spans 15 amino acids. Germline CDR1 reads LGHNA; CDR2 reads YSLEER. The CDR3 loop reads CASSQGRSGANVLTF. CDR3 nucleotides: TGCGCCAGCAGCCAAGGTCGCTCTGGGGCCAACGTCCTGACTTTC.

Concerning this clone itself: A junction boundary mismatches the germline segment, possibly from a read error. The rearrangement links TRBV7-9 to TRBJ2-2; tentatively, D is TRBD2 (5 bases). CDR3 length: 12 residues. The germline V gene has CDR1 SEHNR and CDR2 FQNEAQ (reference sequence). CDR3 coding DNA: TGTTCCAGCAGCTTGAGGGATGGGGAGCTGTTTTTT. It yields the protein CSSSLRDGELFF.

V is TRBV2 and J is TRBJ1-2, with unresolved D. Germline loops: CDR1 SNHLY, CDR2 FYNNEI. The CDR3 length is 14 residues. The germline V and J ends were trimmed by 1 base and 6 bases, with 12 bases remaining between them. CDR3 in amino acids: CASSEVRSADGYTF. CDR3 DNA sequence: TGTGCCAGCAGTGAAGTTAGGTCAGCGGATGGCTACACCTTC.

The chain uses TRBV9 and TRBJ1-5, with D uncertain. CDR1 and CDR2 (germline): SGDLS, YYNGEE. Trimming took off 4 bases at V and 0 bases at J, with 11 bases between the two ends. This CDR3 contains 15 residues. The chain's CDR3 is CASSPAPHSNQPQHF. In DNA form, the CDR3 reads TGTGCCAGCAGCCCCGCCCCACATAGCAATCAGCCCCAGCATTTT.

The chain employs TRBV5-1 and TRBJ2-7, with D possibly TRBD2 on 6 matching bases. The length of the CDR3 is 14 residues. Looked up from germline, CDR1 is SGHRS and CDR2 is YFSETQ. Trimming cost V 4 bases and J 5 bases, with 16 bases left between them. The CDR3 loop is CASSNGGSRNEQYF. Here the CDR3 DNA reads TGCGCCAGCAGCAACGGAGGGTCGAGGAACGAGCAGTACTTC.

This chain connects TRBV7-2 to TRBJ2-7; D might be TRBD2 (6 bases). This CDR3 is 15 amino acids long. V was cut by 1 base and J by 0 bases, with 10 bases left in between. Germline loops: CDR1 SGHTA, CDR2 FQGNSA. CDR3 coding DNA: TGTGCCAGCAGCTTAGTCGGCGGGGCCTCCTACGAGCAGTACTTC. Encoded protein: CASSLVGGASYEQYF.

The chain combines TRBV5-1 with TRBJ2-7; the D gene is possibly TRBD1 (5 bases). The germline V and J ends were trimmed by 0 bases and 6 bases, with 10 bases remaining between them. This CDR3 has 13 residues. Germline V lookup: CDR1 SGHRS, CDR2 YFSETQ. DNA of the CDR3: TGCGCCAGCAGCTTGGGACAGCTGGGCGAGCAGTACTTC. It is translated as CASSLGQLGEQYF.

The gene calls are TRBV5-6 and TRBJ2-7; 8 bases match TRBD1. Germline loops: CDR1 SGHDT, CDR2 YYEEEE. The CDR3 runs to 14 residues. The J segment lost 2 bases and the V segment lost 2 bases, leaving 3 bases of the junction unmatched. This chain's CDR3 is CASSFAGGTYEQYF. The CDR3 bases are TGTGCCAGCAGCTTTGCAGGGGGCACCTACGAGCAGTACTTC.

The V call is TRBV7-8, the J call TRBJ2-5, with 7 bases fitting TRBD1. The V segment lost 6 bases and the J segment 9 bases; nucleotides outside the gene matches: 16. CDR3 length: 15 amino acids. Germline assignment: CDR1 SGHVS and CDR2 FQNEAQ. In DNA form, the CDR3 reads TGTGCCAGCAGTTCCAACAGGGGCCCCAAGATAGCCCAGTACTTC. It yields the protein CASSSNRGPKIAQYF.

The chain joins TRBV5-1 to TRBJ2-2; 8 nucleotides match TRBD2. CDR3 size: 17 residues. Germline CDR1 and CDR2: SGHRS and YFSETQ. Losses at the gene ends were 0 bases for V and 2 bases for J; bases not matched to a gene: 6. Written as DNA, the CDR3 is TGCGCCAGCAGCTTGGTGCCCGGGACTAGAAACACCGGGGAGCTGTTTTTT. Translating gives CASSLVPGTRNTGELFF.

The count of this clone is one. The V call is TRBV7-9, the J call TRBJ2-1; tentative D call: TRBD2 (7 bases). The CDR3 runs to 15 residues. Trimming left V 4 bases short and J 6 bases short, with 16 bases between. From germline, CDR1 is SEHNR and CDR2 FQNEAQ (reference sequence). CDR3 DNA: TGTGCCAGCAGCTCGAGGGGGGGGCCCTGCAATGAGCAGTTCTTC. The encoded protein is CASSSRGGPCNEQFF.

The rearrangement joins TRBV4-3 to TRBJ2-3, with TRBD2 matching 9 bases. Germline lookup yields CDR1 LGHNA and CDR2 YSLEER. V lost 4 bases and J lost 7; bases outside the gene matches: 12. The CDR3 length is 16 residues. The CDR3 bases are TGCGCCAGCAGCCCTCACCCGGCGGGGGGGGCACATACGCAGTATTTT. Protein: CASSPHPAGGAHTQYF.

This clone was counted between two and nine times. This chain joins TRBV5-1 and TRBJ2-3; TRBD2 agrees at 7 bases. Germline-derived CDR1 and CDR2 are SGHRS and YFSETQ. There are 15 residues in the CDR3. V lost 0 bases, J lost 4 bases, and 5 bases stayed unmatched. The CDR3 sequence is CASSLDGGGADTQYF. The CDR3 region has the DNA TGCGCCAGCAGCTTGGATGGCGGGGGAGCAGATACGCAGTATTTT.

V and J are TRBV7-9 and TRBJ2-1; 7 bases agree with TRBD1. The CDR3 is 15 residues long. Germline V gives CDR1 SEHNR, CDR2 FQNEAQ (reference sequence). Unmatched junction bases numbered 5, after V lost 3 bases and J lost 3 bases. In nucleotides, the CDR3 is TGTGCCAGCAGCTTTCAGGGACAGAGCTACAATGAGCAGTTCTTC. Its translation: CASSFQGQSYNEQFF.

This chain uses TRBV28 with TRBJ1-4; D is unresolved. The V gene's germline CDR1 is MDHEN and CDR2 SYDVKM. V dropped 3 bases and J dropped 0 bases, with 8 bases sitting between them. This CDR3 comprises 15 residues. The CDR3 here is CASSFRRATNEKLFF. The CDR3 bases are TGTGCCAGCAGTTTCCGGAGAGCAACTAATGAAAAACTGTTTTTT.

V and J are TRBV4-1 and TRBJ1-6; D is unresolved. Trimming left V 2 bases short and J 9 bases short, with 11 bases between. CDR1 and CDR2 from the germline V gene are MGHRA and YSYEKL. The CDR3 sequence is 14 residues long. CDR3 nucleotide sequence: TGCGCCAGCAGCCAAAATCAGATCGCTTCACCCCTCCACTTT. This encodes CASSQNQIASPLHF.

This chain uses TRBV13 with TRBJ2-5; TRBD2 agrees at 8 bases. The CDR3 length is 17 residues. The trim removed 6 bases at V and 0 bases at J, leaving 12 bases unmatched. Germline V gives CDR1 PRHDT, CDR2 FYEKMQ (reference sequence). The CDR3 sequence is CASSLTQIAGYQETQYF. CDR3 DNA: TGTGCCAGCAGTCTTACGCAAATAGCGGGGTACCAAGAGACCCAGTACTTC.